These 2 T cell receptor beta chains were all obtained from the same sample, sequenced in a study of blood T cell repertoires in COVID-19. Sequencing used immunoSEQ multiplex PCR; TCRdb keeps in-frame clones, though not all of them. Of around 100,000 clones detected, 75% to 90% appear once; the ten largest clones hold about 15%. The source material was peripheral blood. These receptors came from a man aged 50 or older with acute or convalescent COVID-19.

The chain carries TRBV3-1 (or the pseudogene TRBV3-2) and TRBJ2-1; TRBD1 matches at 11 bases. The germline V gene has CDR1 LGHDT and CDR2 YNNKEL (reference sequence). The CDR3 runs to 18 residues. The V segment lost 1 base and the J segment 3 bases; nucleotides outside the gene matches: 8. The CDR3 sequence is CASSQGTGGAGVYNEQFF. The CDR3 nucleotides read TGTGCCAGCAGCCAAGGGACAGGGGGCGCAGGGGTCTACAATGAGCAGTTCTTC.

This clone was detected only a few times. This chain joins TRBV2 and TRBJ2-5; 8 positions match TRBD1. With V trimmed by 4 bases and J by 4 bases, 5 bases remained unmatched. Germline V CDR1 and CDR2: SNHLY, FYNNEI. This CDR3 has 14 residues. The CDR3 region is CASSGTGWRETQYF. CDR3 nucleotide sequence: TGTGCCAGCAGTGGGACAGGGTGGCGAGAGACCCAGTACTTC. Looking up the rest from reference TRBV2 and TRBJ2-5 gives the full variable domain: EPEVTQTPSHQVTQMGQEVILRCVPISNHLYFYWYRQILGQKVEFLVSFYNNEISEKSEIFDDQFSVERPDGSNFTLKIRSTKLEDSAMYFCASSGTGWRETQYFGPGTRLLVL.